This T cell receptor (beta chain) was found in a study of shared clonotypes between healthy human individuals. The wider study: Serving as donors were two women and three men, whose ages spanned 18 to 49.

Germline CDR1 SEHNR, CDR2 FQNEAQ (reference sequence). The J segment lost 4 bases and the V segment lost 5 bases, leaving 7 bases of the junction unmatched. The CDR3 contains 15 residues. Ten immunoSEQ deep assay plates held the unsorted PBMC DNA. Sequencing used immunoSEQ multiplex PCR; TCRdb keeps in-frame clones, though not all of them. The data hold fewer than 650,000 clones, with about 79% observed a single time. There were no recent acute infections or vaccinations among the donors, who were healthy HIV-negative adults. Adult Caucasians living in Nashville, Tennessee made up all of the donors. The rearrangement uses TRBV7-9 and TRBJ1-1; 10 bases map to TRBD1. The material sequenced was PBMCs. The TCR originated in a middle-aged woman in good health. Some clones in this sample may be carry-over from other donors' samples. The CDR3 DNA reads TGTGCCAGCAGCCTAAGACAGGGGGCGAGCACTGAAGCTTTCTTT. This gives the protein CASSLRQGASTEAFF.